The clone carrying this T cell receptor (beta chain) was observed a few times. Amplified regions were TCR beta CDR3 sequences from RNA transcripts. An initial round of RT-PCR targeting the TCR CDR3 relied on the HTBI primer set. Via MiXCR, TCRdb re-called the multiplex PCR reads, giving one row per CDR3 protein. The sample holds around 540,000 distinct CDR3 sequences, around 45% seen once. The data stem from a study of T cells in Graves' hyperthyroidism and ophthalmopathy. Germline V gene sequence: CDR1 ENHRY, CDR2 SYGVKD. The CDR3 extends over 15 amino acids. The junction had 14 bases not matched to a gene; V was cut back by 10 bases and J by 4 bases.

The clonotype was recovered from a woman between 18 and 29 years old with Graves' hyperthyroidism. The J gene is TRBJ2-5, the V gene TRBV10-3; 8 positions agree with TRBD1. The sequenced material came from peripheral blood or thyroid tissue (not recorded which). This CDR3 reads CATGRDRTIVETQYF. DNA for the CDR3: TGTGCCACCGGTAGGGACAGGACGATAGTAGAGACCCAGTACTTC.